Included here is one T cell receptor beta chain sequence, with context. This sample is part of a study of cytomegalovirus exposure and HLA in healthy donors. The PCR employed 60 Vbeta primers together with 13 Jbeta primers. Measured with immunoSEQ multiplex PCR; TCRdb has only the in-frame clones, and not every one. The sample records 150,000 to 200,000 clones, approximately 81% being singletons. The CDR3 extends over 15 amino acids. V trimming: 4 bases; J trimming: 7 bases; junction bases outside the gene matches: 10. The germline gives CDR1 MGHRA, CDR2 YSYEKL. The chain uses TRBV4-1 and TRBJ2-7; 10 nucleotides match TRBD1. Source material: PBMCs. This TCR was recovered from a man aged 25-45 years in good health and CMV-seronegative. The CDR3 sequence is CASSPDRGGGWEQYF. In nucleotides, the CDR3 is TGCGCCAGCAGCCCGGACAGGGGGGGAGGGTGGGAGCAGTACTTC.